This TCR beta chain came from a study of Ad26.COV2.S vaccination and SARS-CoV-2 variants. The CDR3 has 14 amino acids. Trimming at V came to 5 bases and at J to 10 bases, leaving 9 bases not matched to a gene. From germline, CDR1 is SGHTA and CDR2 FQGNSA. This clone was observed once. Treatment of the sample: roughly 18 received Ad26.COV2.S at low or high dose, single or two shots; roughly five received placebo; per-sample allocation not given. Repertoires come from day 63 after the first vaccine or placebo injection. Method: immunoSEQ multiplex PCR; TCRdb's copy keeps in-frame clones and lacks some. Of about 320,000 clones listed, approximately 86% are singletons.

The source material was peripheral blood, sampled in a trial of Ad26.COV2.S vaccine versus placebo. This sequence joins TRBV7-2 and TRBJ2-2; TRBD2 aligns across 8 bases. The sequence was collected from a person aged 18-60 years who received the Ad26.COV2.S COVID-19 vaccine or a placebo. The chain's CDR3 is CASSPGGVVEELFF. The CDR3 nucleotides are TGTGCCAGCAGCCCGGGGGGGGTAGTCGAGGAGCTGTTTTTT.